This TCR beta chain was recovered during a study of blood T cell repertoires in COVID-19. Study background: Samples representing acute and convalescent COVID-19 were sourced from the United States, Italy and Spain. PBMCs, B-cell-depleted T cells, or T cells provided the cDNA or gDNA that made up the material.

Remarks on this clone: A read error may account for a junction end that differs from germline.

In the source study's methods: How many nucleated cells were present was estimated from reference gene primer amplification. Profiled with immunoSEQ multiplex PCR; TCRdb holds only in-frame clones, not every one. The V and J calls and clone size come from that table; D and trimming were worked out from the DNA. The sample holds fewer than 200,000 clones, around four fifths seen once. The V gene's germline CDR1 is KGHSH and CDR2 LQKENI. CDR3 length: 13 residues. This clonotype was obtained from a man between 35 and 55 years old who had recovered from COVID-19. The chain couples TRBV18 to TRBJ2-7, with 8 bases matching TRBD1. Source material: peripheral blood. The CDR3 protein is CASTPDRETDCTF. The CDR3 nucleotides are TGTGCCAGCACACCGGACAGGGAGACTGATTGTACTTTC.